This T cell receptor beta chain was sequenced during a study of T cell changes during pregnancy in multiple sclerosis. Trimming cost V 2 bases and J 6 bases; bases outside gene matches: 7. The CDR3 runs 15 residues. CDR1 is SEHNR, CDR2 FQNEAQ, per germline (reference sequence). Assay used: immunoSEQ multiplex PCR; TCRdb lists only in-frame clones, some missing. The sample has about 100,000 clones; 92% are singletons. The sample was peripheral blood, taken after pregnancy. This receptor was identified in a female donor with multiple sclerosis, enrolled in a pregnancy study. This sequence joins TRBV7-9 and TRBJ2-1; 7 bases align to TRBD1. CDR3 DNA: TGTGCCAGCAGCTTAAGTACAGGGGCGGGCAATGAGCAGTTCTTC. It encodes CASSLSTGAGNEQFF.